These T cell receptor beta chains were read from a single sample in a study of response to subunit inactivated influenza vaccine. MiXCR, run by TCRdb on the RT-PCR reads, gives a single entry per CDR3 protein. The sample has 500,000 to 600,000 distinct CDR3 sequences, about 15% seen once. This specimen consisted of CD4+ T cells sorted from PBMCs, obtained approximately 25 months after vaccination. The receptor source for this set is a man aged 50-75 years who received an inactivated influenza vaccine. Each CDR3 is given with its conserved first and last residue. Fields, in order: CDR3 DNA, CDR3 protein, D gene, clone size, J gene, V gene. The D gene is left open where the match is weak. Rows give clone size only sometimes, using once, few, many, or a class for an expanded clone.

CDR3 DNA: TGTGCCAGCAGCTTGTGGGACAGAAACAATCAGCCCCAGCATTTT
CDR3 protein: CASSLWDRNNQPQHF
D gene: TRBD1
clone size: few
J gene: TRBJ1-5
V gene: TRBV5-6

CDR3 DNA: TGTGCCAGCGGCCCGGGACAGGGGGCAGACATTCAGTACTTC
CDR3 protein: CASGPGQGADIQYF
D gene: TRBD1
clone size: -
J gene: TRBJ2-4
V gene: TRBV5-5

CDR3 DNA: TGTGCCAGCAGTCAATCGGGGACAGGACAGGAGGCCCAGCATTTT
CDR3 protein: CASSQSGTGQEAQHF
D gene: TRBD1
clone size: -
J gene: TRBJ1-5
V gene: TRBV2

CDR3 DNA: TGTGCCAGCAGCTCCGAACTAGCGGGAGTCGCCACAGATACGCAGTATTTT
CDR3 protein: CASSSELAGVATDTQYF
D gene: TRBD2
clone size: medium-sized
J gene: TRBJ2-3
V gene: TRBV7-9

CDR3 DNA: TGTGCCAGCAGCCAAGCGAGGCAGGGGATAGCTGAAGCTTTCTTT
CDR3 protein: CASSQARQGIAEAFF
D gene: -
clone size: -
J gene: TRBJ1-1
V gene: TRBV3-1

CDR3 DNA: TGTGCCAGCAGCGTAGGGGTTTCGGGGGGGCACACAGATACGCAGTATTTT
CDR3 protein: CASSVGVSGGHTDTQYF
D gene: TRBD2
clone size: many
J gene: TRBJ2-3
V gene: TRBV9

CDR3 DNA: TGTGCCAGCAGGGGCGGTTCGGGCACCGGGGAGCTGTTTTTT
CDR3 protein: CASRGGSGTGELFF
D gene: -
clone size: many
J gene: TRBJ2-2
V gene: TRBV9

CDR3 DNA: TGTGCCAGCAGCCTCGAGGACCATGGCTACACCTTC
CDR3 protein: CASSLEDHGYTF
D gene: -
clone size: -
J gene: TRBJ1-2
V gene: TRBV6-1

CDR3 DNA: TGCGCCAGCAGCCCGGGGGGTCCCCCTCGTACGCAGTATTTT
CDR3 protein: CASSPGGPPRTQYF
D gene: TRBD2
clone size: few
J gene: TRBJ2-3
V gene: TRBV5-1

CDR3 DNA: TGTGCCACCAACACCGGGACAGTCCCCCATTATGGCTACACCTTC
CDR3 protein: CATNTGTVPHYGYTF
D gene: TRBD1
clone size: few
J gene: TRBJ1-2
V gene: TRBV6-1